Listed below are T cell receptor beta chains from one sample, sequenced in a study of technical replicates of blood from a few donors. The protocol was immunoSEQ multiplex PCR, while the TCRdb copy is restricted to in-frame clones and leaves out a portion. The sample carries about 49,000 clones, around 90% recorded once. Sequencing was performed on PBMCs. These receptors originate from a human donor in good health. Some clones in this sample may be carry-over from other donors' samples. Each CDR3 is given with its conserved first and last residue. The D gene is left open where the match is weak.

v_call d_call cdr3_aa
TRBV2 - CASSWDSGGVQPQHF
TRBV7-9 TRBD2 CATTPSGSPDTQYF
TRBV2 TRBD1 CASSEGQSVYGYTF
TRBV7-9 - CASSLRFRTVYGYTF
TRBV5-4 TRBD2 CASSPGGRTGAFSYEQYF
TRBV21-1 - CASSKVSQGIFGNTEAFF
TRBV18 - CASSLEGSVYGYTF
TRBV10-3 - CATQNGGSSYNSPLHF
TRBV27 - CASSSYTGNTIYF
TRBV7-9 - CASRLSAGIEAFF
TRBV11-2 - CASSLGRGGRRYTEAFF
TRBV7-2 TRBD1 CASSTGTGRNQPQHF
TRBV5-4 - CASSLGERNTGELFF
TRBV7-9 TRBD2 CASSPIGLAGGYNEQFF
TRBV18 - CASSPGGAGEKLFF
TRBV28 TRBD1 CASKSGQIYNEQFF
TRBV6-5 TRBD1 CASSYGQGDYGYTF
TRBV28 - CASANWRGGEQYF
TRBV2 TRBD1 CASRPGTGPNTEAFF
TRBV18 TRBD2 CASSPGLAGDPPYNEQFF
TRBV7-7 TRBD2 CASSRGLATDNEQFF
TRBV10-3 TRBD1 CAIRATGMGDEAFF